This T cell receptor beta chain came from a study of blood T cell repertoires in COVID-19. Overall study context: PBMCs, B-cell-depleted T cells, or T cells were the source of the cDNA or gDNA that made up the material.

The CDR3 contains 16 residues. J gave up 6 bases and V 3 bases, and 12 bases lay outside the gene matches. CDR1 and CDR2 from the germline V gene are DFQATT and SNEGSKA (reference sequence). The protocol was immunoSEQ multiplex PCR, while the TCRdb copy is restricted to in-frame clones and leaves out a portion. The data show about 54,000 clones, with over 75% seen just once and roughly 5.1% held by the top ten. The sample comprised peripheral blood. This chain links TRBV20-1 with TRBJ2-3, with 10 bases lining up with TRBD2. This receptor was taken from a man aged 40-49 years with active COVID-19. DNA for the CDR3: TGCAGTGCTAGTGGAGGGCTTAGCGGGAGGATCGATACGCAGTATTTT. As protein: CSASGGLSGRIDTQYF.